This TCR beta chain was profiled in a study of T cell changes during pregnancy in multiple sclerosis. Germline loops: CDR1 LGHNA, CDR2 YSLEER. This CDR3 region has 14 residues. Trimming took off 4 bases at V and 1 base at J, with 10 bases between the two ends. This clone was seen once. Profiled with immunoSEQ multiplex PCR; TCRdb holds only in-frame clones, not every one. Among approximately 99,000 clones listed, just over 90% were seen once. This sequence joins TRBV4-3 and TRBJ1-2; D gene unclear. Sequences were derived from peripheral blood, sampled in the second trimester of pregnancy. The sequence was obtained from a female donor in good health, enrolled as a control in a pregnancy study. The CDR3 nucleotides are TGCGCCAGCAGCCGTACACAAAGTAACTATGGCTACACCTTC. It encodes CASSRTQSNYGYTF.